This T cell receptor (beta chain) originates from a study of T cell clonality in common variable immunodeficiency. A note on this clone: Antigen: not known. The read gets to within 3 residues of the CDR3 end, and the germline J gene fills in the rest.

CVID subjects had received replacement immunoglobulin for at least one year. Blood came from CVID subjects not ill and not taking immunomodulatory or immunosuppressive medication. Profiled with immunoSEQ multiplex PCR; TCRdb holds only in-frame clones, not every one. This sample comprises over 11,000 clones, none seen once only. Study-wide results and limits: Fewer TCRbeta clones were shared among CVID subjects than controls. CVID subjects had higher TCRbeta clonality than healthy controls, most marked in about a third. Common variable immunodeficiency TCR beta sequences reportedly had fewer deletions and N-nucleotide insertions.

Germline values: CDR1 SNHLY, CDR2 FYNNEI. The ends lost 11 bases at V and 7 bases at J; junction bases unmatched: 10. The CDR3 is 13 residues long. Sequenced: peripheral blood mononuclear cells. This TCR was sampled from a human donor with common variable immunodeficiency. The rearrangement uses TRBV2 and TRBJ1-5; 8 bases agree with TRBD1. The CDR3 loop reads CASGTGANQPQHF. The part of the CDR3 DNA that was read is TGTGCCTCCGGGACAGGCGCAAACCAGCCC.